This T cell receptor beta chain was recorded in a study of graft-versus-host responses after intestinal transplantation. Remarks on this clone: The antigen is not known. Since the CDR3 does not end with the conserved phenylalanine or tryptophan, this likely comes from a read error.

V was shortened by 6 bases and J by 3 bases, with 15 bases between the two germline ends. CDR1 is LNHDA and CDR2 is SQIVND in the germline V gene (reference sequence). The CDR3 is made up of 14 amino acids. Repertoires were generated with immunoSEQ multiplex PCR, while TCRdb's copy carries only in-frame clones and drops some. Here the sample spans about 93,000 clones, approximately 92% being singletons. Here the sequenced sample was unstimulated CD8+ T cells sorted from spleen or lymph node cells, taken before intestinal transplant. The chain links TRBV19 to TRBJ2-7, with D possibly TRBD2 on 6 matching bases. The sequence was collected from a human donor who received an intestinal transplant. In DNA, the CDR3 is TGTGCCAGTAGCGCGGGACTCTCCCTCTACGAGCAGTACCTC. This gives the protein CASSAGLSLYEQYL.